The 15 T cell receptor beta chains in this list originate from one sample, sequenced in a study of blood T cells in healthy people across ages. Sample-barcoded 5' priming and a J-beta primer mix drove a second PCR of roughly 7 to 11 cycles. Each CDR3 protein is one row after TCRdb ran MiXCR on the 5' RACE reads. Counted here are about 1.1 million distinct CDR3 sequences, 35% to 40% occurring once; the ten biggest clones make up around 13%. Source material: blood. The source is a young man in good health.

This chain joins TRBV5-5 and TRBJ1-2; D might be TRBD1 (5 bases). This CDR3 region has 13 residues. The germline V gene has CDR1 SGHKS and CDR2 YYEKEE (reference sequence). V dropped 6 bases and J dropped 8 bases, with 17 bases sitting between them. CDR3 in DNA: TGTGCCAGCACTCCGCTCGGGGGGGACGGCTACACCTTC. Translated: CASTPLGGDGYTF.

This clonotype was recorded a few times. The CDR3 loop is CASSSGTSIFTDTQYF. Written as DNA, the CDR3 is TGTGCCAGCAGTTCCGGGACTAGCATATTCACAGATACGCAGTATTTT. The V gene is TRBV7-8, the J gene TRBJ2-3, with TRBD2 matching 9 bases. CDR1 and CDR2 (germline): SGHVS, FQNEAQ. The CDR3 loop spans 16 amino acids. Trimming cost V 6 bases and J 2 bases; bases outside gene matches: 9. The variable domain in full, completed from reference TRBV7-8 and TRBJ2-3, reads GAGVSQSPRYKVAKRGQDVALRCDPISGHVSLFWYQQALGQGPEFLTYFQNEAQLDKSGLPSDRFFAERPEGSVSTLKIQRTQQEDSAVYLCASSSGTSIFTDTQYFGPGTRLTVL.

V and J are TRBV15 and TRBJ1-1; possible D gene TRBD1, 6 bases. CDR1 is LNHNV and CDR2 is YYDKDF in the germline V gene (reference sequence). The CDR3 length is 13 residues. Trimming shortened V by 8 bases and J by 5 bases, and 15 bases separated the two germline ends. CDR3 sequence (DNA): TGTGCCACCTCGAACAGGGAGAGTACTGAAGCTTTCTTT. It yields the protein CATSNRESTEAFF. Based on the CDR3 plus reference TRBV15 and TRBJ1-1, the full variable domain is DAMVIQNPRYQVTQFGKPVTLSCSQTLNHNVMYWYQQKSSQAPKLLFHYYDKDFNNEADTPDNFQSRRPNTSFCFLDIRSPGLGDTAMYLCATSNRESTEAFFGQGTRLTVV.

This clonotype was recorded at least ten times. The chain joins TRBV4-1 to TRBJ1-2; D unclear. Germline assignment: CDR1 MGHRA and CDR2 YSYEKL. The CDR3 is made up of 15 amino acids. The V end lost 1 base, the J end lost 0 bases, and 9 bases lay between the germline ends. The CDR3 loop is CASSQVGEANYGYTF. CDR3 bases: TGCGCCAGCAGCCAAGTCGGGGAAGCTAACTATGGCTACACCTTC.

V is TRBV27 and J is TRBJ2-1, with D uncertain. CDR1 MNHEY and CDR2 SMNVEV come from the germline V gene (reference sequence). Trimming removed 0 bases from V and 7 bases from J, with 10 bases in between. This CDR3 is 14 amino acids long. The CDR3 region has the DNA TGTGCCAGCAGTTTATCCGCACCGGGTAATGAGCAGTTCTTC. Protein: CASSLSAPGNEQFF.

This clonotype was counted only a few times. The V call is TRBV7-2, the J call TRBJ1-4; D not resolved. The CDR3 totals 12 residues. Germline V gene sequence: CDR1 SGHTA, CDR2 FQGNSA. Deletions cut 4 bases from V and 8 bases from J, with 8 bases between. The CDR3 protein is CASSSTGEKLFF. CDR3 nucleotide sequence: TGTGCCAGCAGCTCCACCGGGGAAAAACTGTTTTTT.

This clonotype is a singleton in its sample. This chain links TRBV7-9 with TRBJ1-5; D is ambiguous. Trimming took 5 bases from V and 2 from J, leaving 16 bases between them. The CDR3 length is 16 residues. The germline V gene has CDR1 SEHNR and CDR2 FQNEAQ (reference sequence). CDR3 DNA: TGTGCCAGCAGCGCACGCGAAGGGCTGGGCAATCAGCCCCAGCATTTT. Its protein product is CASSAREGLGNQPQHF.

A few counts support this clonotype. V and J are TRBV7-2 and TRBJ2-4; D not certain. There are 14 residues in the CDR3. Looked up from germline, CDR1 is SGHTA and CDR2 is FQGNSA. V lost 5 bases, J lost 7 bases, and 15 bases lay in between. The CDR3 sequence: CASSVALSQNIQYF. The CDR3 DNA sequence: TGTGCCAGCAGCGTCGCCCTGAGCCAGAACATTCAGTACTTC.

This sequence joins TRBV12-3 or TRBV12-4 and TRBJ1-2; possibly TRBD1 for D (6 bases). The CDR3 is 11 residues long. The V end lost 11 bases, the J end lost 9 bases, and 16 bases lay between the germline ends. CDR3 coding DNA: TGTGCCTCCTTGGGGGACACCCGCTACACCTTC. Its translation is CASLGDTRYTF.

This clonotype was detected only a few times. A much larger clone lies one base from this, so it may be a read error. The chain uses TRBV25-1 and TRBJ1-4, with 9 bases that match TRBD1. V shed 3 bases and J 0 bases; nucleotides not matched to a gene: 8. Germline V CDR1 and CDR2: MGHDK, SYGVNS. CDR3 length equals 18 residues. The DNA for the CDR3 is TGTGCCAGCAGTGACACCACGGGACAGGGCGCAACTAATGAAAAACTGTTTTTT. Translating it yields CASSDTTGQGATNEKLFF.

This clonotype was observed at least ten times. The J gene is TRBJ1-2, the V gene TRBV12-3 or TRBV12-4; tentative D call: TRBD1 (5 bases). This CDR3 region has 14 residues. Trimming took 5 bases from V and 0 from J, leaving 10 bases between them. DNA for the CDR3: TGTGCCAGCAGTCCCGGGGCCGCTAACTATGGCTACACCTTC. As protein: CASSPGAANYGYTF.

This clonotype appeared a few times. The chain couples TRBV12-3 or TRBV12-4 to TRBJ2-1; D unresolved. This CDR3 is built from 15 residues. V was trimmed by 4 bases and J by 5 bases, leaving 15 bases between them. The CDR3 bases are TGTGCCAGCAGTTCAGGTCTATCGGCCAACAATGAGCAGTTCTTC. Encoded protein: CASSSGLSANNEQFF.

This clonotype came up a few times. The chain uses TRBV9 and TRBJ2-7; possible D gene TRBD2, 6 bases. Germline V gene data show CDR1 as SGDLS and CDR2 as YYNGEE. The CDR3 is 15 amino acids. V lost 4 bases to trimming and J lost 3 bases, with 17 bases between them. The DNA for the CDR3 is TGTGCCAGCAGCCCTGGGACGCGCGGGAACTACGAGCAGTACTTC. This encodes CASSPGTRGNYEQYF.

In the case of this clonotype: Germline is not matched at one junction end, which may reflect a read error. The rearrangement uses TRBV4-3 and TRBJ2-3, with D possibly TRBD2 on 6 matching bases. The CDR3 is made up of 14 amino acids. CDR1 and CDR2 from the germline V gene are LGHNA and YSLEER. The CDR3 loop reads CPSSQAGGTDTQYF. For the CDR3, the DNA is TGCCCCAGCAGCCAAGCGGGCGGCACAGATACGCAGTATTTT.

CDR3 region: CSSSGGRTGELFF. The CDR3 nucleotides read TGCAGCTCGAGCGGGGGGAGGACCGGGGAGCTGTTTTTT. The chain carries TRBV29-1 and TRBJ2-2; TRBD2 matches at 9 bases. Germline CDR1 and CDR2: SQVTM and ANQGSEA. Trimming at V came to 8 bases and at J to 5 bases, leaving 6 bases not matched to a gene. The CDR3 loop spans 13 amino acids.